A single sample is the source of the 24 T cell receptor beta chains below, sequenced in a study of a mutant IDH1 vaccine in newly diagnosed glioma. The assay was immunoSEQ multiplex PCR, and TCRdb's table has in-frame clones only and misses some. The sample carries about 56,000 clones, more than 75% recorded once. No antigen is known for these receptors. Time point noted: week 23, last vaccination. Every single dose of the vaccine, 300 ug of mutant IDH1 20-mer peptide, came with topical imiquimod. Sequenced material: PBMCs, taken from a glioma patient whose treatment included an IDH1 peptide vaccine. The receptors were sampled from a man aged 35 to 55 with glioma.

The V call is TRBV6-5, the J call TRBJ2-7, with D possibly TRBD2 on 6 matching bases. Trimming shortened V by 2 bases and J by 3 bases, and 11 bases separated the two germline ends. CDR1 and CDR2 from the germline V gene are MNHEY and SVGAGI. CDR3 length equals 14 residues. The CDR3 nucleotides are TGTGCCAGCAGTTACAACCCGGGAGACTACGAGCAGTACTTC. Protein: CASSYNPGDYEQYF.

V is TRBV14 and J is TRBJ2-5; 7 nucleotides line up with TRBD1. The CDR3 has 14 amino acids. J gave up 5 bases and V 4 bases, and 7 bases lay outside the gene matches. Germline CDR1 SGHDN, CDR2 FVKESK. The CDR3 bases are TGTGCCAGCAGCCCGCGACAGGGTGTGGAGACCCAGTACTTC. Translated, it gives CASSPRQGVETQYF.

Here the CDR3 reads CASSYMGAGGVDTQYF. CDR3 DNA: TGTGCCAGCAGCTACATGGGGGCGGGAGGGGTAGATACGCAGTATTTT. The chain combines TRBV6-5 with TRBJ2-3; 9 nucleotides line up with TRBD2. V shed 6 bases and J 5 bases; nucleotides not matched to a gene: 12. This CDR3 has 16 residues. In germline, CDR1 is MNHEY, CDR2 SVGAGI.

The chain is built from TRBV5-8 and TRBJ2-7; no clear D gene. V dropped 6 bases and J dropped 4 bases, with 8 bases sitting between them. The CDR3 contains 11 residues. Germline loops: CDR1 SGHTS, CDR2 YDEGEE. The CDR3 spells CASTLGYEQYF. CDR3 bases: TGTGCCAGCACTCTGGGGTACGAGCAGTACTTC.

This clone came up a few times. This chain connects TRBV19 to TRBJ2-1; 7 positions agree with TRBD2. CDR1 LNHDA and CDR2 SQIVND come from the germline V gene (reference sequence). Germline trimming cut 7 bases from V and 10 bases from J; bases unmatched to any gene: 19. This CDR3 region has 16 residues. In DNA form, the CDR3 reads TGTGCCAGTACTTCCCTCCCTAGCGGCTCGATTGGGGAGCAGTTCTTC. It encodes CASTSLPSGSIGEQFF.

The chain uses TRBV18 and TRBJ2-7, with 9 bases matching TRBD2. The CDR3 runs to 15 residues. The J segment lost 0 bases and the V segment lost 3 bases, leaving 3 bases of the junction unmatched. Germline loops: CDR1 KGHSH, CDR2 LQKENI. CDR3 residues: CASSPTAGGSYEQYF. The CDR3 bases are TGTGCCAGCTCACCGACAGCGGGGGGCTCCTACGAGCAGTACTTC.

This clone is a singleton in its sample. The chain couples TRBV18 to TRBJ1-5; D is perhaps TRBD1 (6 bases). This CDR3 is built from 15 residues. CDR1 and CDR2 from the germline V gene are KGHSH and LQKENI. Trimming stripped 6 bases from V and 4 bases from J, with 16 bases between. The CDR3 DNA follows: TGTGCCAGCTCCCCGTCAGGGGTCGGGAATCAGCCCCAGCATTTT. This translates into CASSPSGVGNQPQHF.

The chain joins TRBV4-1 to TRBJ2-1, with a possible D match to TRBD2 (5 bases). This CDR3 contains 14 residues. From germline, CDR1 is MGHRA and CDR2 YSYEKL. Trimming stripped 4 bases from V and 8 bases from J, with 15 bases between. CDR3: CASSREYGFDEQFF. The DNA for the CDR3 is TGCGCCAGCAGCCGGGAGTACGGTTTCGATGAGCAGTTCTTC.

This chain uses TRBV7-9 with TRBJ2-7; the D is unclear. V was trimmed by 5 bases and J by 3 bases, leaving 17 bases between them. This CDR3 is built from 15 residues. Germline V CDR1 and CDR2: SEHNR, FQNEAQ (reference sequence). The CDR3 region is CASSPPRDADYEQYF. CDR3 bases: TGTGCCAGCAGCCCCCCCCGTGACGCCGACTACGAGCAGTACTTC. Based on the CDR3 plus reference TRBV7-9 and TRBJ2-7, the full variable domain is DTGVSQNPRHKITKRGQNVTFRCDPISEHNRLYWYRQTLGQGPEFLTYFQNEAQLEKSRLLSDRFSAERPKGSFSTLEIQRTEQGDSAMYLCASSPPRDADYEQYFGPGTRLTVT.

CDR3 region: CASSQGYNEQFF. The CDR3 nucleotides read TGCGCCAGCAGCCAGGGATACAATGAGCAGTTCTTC. This chain uses TRBV5-1 with TRBJ2-1; possibly TRBD1 for D (5 bases). V was cut by 4 bases and J by 4 bases, with 6 bases left in between. The CDR3 sequence is 12 residues long. Per the germline V gene, CDR1 is SGHRS and CDR2 is YFSETQ.

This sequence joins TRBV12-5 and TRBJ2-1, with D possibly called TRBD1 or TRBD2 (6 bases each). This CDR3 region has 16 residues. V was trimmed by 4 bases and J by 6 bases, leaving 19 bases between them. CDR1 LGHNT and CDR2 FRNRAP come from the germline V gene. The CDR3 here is CASGSIGGRVFNEQFF. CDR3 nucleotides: TGTGCTAGTGGTTCCATCGGGGGCAGGGTTTTCAATGAGCAGTTCTTC.

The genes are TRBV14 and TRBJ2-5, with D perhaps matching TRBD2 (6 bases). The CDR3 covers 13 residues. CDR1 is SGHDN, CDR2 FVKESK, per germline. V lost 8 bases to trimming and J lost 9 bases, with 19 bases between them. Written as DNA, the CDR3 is TGTGCCAGCGCTCGAAGTGAGTGGGAGGCCCAGTACTTC. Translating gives CASARSEWEAQYF.

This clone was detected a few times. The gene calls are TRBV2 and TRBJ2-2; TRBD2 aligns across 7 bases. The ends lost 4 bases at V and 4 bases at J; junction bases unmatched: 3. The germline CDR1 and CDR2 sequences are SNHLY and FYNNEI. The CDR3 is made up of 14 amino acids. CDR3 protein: CASSGTRSTGELFF. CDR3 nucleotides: TGTGCCAGCAGTGGGACTAGAAGCACCGGGGAGCTGTTTTTT.

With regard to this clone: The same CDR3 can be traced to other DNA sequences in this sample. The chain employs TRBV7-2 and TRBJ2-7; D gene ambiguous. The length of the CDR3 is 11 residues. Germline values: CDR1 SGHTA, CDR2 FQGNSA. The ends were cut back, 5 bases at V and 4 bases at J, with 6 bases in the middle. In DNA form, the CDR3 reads TGTGCCAGCAGCCCTAAGTACGAGCAGTACTTC. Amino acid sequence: CASSPKYEQYF.

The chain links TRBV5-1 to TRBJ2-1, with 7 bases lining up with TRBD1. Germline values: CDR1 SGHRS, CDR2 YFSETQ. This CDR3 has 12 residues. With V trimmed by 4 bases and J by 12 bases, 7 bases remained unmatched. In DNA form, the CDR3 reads TGCGCCAGCAGCCCGGACAGGTCCGGGCAGTTCTTC. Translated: CASSPDRSGQFF.

The CDR3 loop is CASGGGRNQPQHF. CDR3 DNA: TGTGCCAGTGGCGGCGGGCGCAATCAGCCCCAGCATTTT. The chain uses TRBV2 and TRBJ1-5; D unresolved. Germline CDR1 reads SNHLY; CDR2 reads FYNNEI. Trimming shortened V by 9 bases and J by 2 bases, and 11 bases separated the two germline ends. The CDR3 covers 13 residues.

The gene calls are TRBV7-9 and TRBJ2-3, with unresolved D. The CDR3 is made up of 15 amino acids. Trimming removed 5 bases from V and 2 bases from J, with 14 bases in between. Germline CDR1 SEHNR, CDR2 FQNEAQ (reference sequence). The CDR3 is CASSPLVGYTDTQYF. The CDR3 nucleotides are TGTGCCAGCAGCCCTCTCGTAGGTTACACAGATACGCAGTATTTT.

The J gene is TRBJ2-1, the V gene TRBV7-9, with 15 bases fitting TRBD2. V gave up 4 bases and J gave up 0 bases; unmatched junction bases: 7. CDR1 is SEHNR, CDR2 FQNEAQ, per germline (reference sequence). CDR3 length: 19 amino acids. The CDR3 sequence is CASSSSGLAGGYSYNEQFF. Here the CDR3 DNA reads TGTGCCAGCAGCTCCTCGGGACTAGCGGGAGGTTACTCCTACAATGAGCAGTTCTTC.

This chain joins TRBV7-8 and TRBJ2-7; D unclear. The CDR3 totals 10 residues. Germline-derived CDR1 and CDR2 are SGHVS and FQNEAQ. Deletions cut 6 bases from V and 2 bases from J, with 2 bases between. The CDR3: CASRPYEQYF. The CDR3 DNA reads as TGTGCCAGCAGACCCTACGAGCAGTACTTC.

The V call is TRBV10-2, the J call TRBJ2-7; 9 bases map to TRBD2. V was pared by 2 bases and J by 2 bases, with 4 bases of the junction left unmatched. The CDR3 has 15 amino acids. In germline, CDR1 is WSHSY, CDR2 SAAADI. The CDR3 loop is CASSELAGGPYEQYF. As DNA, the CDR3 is TGCGCCAGCAGTGAGCTGGCGGGAGGGCCCTACGAGCAGTACTTC.

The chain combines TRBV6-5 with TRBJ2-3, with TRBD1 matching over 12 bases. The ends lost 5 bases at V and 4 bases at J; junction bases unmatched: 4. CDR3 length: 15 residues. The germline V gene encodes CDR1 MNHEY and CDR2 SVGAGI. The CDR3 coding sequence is TGTGCCAGCAGTCACGGGACAGGGGGCGCAGATACGCAGTATTTT. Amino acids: CASSHGTGGADTQYF.

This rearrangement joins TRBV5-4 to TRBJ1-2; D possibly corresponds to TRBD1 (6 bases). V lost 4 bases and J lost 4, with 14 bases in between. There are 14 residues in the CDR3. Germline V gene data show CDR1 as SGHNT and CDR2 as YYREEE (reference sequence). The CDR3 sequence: CASSRTGLPYGYTF. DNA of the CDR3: TGTGCCAGCAGCAGAACAGGGTTACCCTATGGCTACACCTTC.

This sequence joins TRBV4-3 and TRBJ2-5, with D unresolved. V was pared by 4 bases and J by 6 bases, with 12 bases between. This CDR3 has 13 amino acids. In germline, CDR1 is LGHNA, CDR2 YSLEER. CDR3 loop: CASSPGGTKTQYF. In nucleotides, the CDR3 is TGCGCCAGCAGCCCGGGCGGTACGAAGACCCAGTACTTC.

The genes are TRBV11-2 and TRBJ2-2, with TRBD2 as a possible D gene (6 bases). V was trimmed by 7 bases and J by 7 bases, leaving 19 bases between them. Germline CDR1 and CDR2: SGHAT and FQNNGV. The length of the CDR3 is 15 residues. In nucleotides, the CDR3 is TGTGCCAGCAATCCCACCCTAGCGTCCGGCGGGGAGCTGTTTTTT. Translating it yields CASNPTLASGGELFF.